A single T cell receptor (beta chain) is shown here with its context. The second PCR ran about 6 to 12 cycles with a sample-barcoded 5' primer and J-beta primers. TCRdb re-analysed the 5' RACE reads in MiXCR, keeping a single row per CDR3 protein. Among more than 1,000,000 distinct CDR3 sequences, 25% were seen once, and the ten largest hold 0.75%. CDR1 LGHNA and CDR2 YNFKEQ come from the germline V gene. The J segment lost 10 bases and the V segment lost 5 bases, leaving 20 bases of the junction unmatched. This CDR3 has 18 amino acids. These data belong to a study of blood T cells in healthy people across ages. These data also featured in a second study, about T cells of mothers and their children. As reported in that work: cDNA was synthesized from all extracted RNA at around 1.5 ug per reaction.

The genes are TRBV4-2 and TRBJ2-1; 10 nucleotides line up with TRBD2. Sequencing used blood. This TCR was sampled from a girl aged 2 to 10 in good health. CDR3 sequence reads: CASSKTEGGLADLREQFF. The CDR3 DNA sequence: TGTGCCAGCAGCAAAACGGAAGGAGGACTAGCGGACCTAAGGGAGCAGTTCTTC.